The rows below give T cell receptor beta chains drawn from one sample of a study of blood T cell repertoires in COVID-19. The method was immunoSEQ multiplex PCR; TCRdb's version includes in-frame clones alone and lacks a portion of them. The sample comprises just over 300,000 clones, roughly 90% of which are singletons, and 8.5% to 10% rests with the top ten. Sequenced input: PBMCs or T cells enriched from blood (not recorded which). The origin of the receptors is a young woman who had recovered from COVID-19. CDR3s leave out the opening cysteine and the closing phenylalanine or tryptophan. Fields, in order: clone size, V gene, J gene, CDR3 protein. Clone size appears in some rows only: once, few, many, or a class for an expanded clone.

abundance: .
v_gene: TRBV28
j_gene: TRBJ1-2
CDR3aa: ASRPGQGALPYT

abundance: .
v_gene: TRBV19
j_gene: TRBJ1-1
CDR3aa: ASRRGSSFVNTEAF

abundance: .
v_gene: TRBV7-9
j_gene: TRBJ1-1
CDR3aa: ASSLSTGALLNTEAF

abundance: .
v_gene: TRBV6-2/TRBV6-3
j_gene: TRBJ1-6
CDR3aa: ASSRDRGNSPLH

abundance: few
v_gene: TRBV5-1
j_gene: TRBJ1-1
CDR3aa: ASSLHPQGRNTEAF

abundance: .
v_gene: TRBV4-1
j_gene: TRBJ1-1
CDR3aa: ASSQGYRGDTEAF

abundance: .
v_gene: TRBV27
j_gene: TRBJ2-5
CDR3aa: ASSLGGRAGETQY

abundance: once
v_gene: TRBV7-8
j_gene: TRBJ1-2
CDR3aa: ASSRREVTDYGYT

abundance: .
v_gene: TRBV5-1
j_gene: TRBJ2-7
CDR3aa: ASSTRTSGSYYEQY

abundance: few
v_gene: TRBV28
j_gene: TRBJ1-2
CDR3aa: ASWAGAGYGYT

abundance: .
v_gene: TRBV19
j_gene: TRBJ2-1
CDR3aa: ASSIRDSSYNEQF

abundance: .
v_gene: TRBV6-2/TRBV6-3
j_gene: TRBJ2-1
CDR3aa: ASSKTSGDDNEQF

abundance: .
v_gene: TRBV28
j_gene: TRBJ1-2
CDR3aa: ASSRPGQNYGYT

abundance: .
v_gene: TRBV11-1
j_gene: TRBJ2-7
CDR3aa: ASSFQASSYEQY

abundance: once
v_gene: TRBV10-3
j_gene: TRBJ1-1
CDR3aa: AISETGSSTEAF

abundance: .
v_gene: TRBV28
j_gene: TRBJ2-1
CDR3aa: ASSFPPLDYEQF

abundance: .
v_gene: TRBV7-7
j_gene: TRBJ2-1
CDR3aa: ASSLGLAGMNEQF

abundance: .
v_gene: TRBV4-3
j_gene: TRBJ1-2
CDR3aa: ASSQPRTGKDSLYGYT

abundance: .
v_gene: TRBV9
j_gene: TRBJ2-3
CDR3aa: ASSVLGRTDTQY

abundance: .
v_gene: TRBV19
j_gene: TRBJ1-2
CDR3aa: ASSIASDSSNYGYT

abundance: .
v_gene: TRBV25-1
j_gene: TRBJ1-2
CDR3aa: ASSEFGTGGYT

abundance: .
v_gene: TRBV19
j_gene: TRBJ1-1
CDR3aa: ASSISLGMDTEAF

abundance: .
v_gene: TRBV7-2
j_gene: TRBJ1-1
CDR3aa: ASSPGVGSTEAF

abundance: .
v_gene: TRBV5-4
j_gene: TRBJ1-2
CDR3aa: ASSQQGRHYGYT

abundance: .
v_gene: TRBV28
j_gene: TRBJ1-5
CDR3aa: ASSRGGQPQH

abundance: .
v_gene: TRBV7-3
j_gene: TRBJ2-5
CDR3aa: ASSLNPGLAETQY

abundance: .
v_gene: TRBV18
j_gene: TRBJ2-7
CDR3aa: ASSQTSGYLWEQY

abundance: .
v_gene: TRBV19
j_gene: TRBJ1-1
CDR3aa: ASSIDPSTEAF

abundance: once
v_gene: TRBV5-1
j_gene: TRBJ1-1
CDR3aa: ASSEQGRRGSEAF

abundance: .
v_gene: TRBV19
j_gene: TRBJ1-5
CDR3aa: ASSSRQGGSNQPQH

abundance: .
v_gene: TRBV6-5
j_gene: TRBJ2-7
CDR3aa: ASNIAGGPHEQY

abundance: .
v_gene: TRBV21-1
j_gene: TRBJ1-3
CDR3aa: ASSKAPRYRSALIGNTIY

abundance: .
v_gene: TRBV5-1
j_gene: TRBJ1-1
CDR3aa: ASSFTGGNTEAF

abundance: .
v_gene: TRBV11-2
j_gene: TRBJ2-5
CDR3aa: ASSPGLAGGETQY

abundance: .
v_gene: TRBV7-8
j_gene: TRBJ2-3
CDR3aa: ASSWDRVTDTQY

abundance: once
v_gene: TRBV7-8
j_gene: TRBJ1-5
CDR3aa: ASSPDRGTQH

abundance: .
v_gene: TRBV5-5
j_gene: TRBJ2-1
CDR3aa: ASSVVIRRELDEQF

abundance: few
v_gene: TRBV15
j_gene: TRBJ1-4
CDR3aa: ATSRDYRDGEKLF

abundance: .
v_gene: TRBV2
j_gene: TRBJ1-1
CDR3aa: ASVEGAGVLNTEAF

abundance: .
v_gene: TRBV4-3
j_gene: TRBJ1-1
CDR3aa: ASSQERGNTEAF

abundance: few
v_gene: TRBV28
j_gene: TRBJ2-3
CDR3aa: ASSVLGLGGGTDTQY

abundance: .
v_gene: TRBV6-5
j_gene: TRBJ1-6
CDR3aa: ASSAHREDSPLH

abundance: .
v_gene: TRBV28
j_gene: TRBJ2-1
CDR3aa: ASSLLPGTGYNEQF

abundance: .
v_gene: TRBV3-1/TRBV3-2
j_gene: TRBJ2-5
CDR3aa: ASSQRRGRKETQY

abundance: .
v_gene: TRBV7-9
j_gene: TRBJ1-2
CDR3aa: ASSLVVRALNYGYT

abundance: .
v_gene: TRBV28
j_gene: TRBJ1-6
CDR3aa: ASSLEDSPLH

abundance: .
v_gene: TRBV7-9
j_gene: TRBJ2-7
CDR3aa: ASSAGTSDPYEQY

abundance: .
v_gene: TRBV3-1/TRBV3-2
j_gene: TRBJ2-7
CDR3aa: ASSQRQGDFYEQY

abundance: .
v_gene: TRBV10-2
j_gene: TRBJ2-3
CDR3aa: ASSASGDTQY

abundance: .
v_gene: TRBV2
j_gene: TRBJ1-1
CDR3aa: ASSGTGGDRTEAF

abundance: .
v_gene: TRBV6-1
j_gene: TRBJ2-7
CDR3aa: ASSELGETYEQY

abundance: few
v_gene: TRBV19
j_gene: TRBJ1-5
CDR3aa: ASSIRGSGGQPQH

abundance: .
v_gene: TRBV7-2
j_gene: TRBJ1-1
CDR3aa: ASSGAGLFEAF

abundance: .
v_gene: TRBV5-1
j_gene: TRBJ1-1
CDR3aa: ASSLDRPTEAF

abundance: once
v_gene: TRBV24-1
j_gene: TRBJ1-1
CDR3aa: ATSDPTGPNTEAF

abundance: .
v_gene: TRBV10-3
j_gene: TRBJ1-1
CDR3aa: AISEGQGRNTEAF

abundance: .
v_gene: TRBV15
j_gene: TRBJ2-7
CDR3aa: ATSKAGTGLEQY

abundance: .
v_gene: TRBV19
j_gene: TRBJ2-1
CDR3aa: ASSIIGTPERGAYNEQF

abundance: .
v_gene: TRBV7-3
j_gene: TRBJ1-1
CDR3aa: ASSPSPWTGSIPSIEAF